The following is a TCR beta chain sequence with its context. In the same sample, other DNA sequences code for this CDR3. This record belongs to a study of blood T cell repertoires in COVID-19. Study-level background: Samples taken during acute and convalescent COVID-19 were collected in the United States, Italy and Spain. From T cells, B-cell-depleted T cells, or PBMCs came the material, which was cDNA or gDNA.

In the original workflow: Amplification from reference gene primers served as the basis for estimated nucleated cell counts. Only in-frame clones appear in the TCRdb table, and some are missing; sequencing was by immunoSEQ multiplex PCR. D and trimming were read from the DNA, whereas the V and J calls and clone size are those reported in that table. There are 64,000 or so clones in the sample; approximately 91% occur only once, and around 1.5% lies in the top ten. Germline V lookup: CDR1 SGHRS, CDR2 YFSETQ. The CDR3 runs 14 residues. Trimming at V came to 0 bases and at J to 2 bases, leaving 2 bases not matched to a gene.

The TCR was taken from a human donor in a cohort sampled during active COVID-19. Sequenced: peripheral blood. The chain combines TRBV5-1 with TRBJ2-7, with TRBD1 identical over 7 bases. CDR3 coding DNA: TGCGCCAGCAGCTTGGGCCAGGGGGCCTACGAGCAGTACTTC. It yields the protein CASSLGQGAYEQYF.